This is a list of T cell receptor beta chains from one sample in a study of T cell responses to AZD1222 COVID-19 vaccine. Profiled with immunoSEQ multiplex PCR; TCRdb holds only in-frame clones, not every one. The data show around 160,000 clones, with 89% seen just once and 5.1% held by the top ten. Sample: peripheral blood, taken on day 0 of AZD1222 vaccination. Every receptor here comes from an adult in good health. CDR3s include the opening cysteine and the closing phenylalanine or tryptophan. D genes are given only for firm matches. Clone size is shown for a subset of rows, as once, few, many or a class of expanded clone.

D,size,J,V,CDR3,DNA
TRBD1,.,TRBJ2-7,TRBV4-3,CASSQNTPGQGSDEQYF,TGCGCCAGCAGCCAGAATACCCCGGGACAGGGCTCGGACGAGCAGTACTTC
.,.,TRBJ2-7,TRBV14,CASSQDLSPGYSYEQYF,TGTGCCAGCAGCCAAGATCTGTCGCCAGGCTACTCCTACGAGCAGTACTTC
.,.,TRBJ2-7,TRBV7-8,CASSLRQPSSYEQYF,TGTGCCAGCAGCTTGAGACAGCCATCTTCCTACGAGCAGTACTTC
.,.,TRBJ2-5,TRBV4-2,CASSRFRRFEETQYF,TGTGCCAGCAGCCGCTTTCGGAGATTCGAAGAGACCCAGTACTTC
TRBD1,.,TRBJ1-2,TRBV18,CASSATKLQGFDGYTF,TGTGCCAGCTCAGCAACAAAATTACAGGGGTTCGACGGCTACACCTTC
.,.,TRBJ2-5,TRBV2,CASSEETGGLGTQYF,TGTGCCAGCAGTGAAGAAACAGGAGGCCTCGGGACCCAGTACTTC
.,.,TRBJ2-5,TRBV9,CASSVDFQETQYF,TGTGCCAGCAGCGTAGACTTTCAAGAGACCCAGTACTTC
TRBD2,.,TRBJ2-7,TRBV28,CASRPGTSSSEQYF,TGTGCCAGCAGACCCGGGACTAGCTCATCGGAGCAGTACTTC
.,.,TRBJ2-3,TRBV19,CASQRGVGSGIYF,.
.,few,TRBJ1-2,TRBV6-5,CASSYSALGGYTF,TGTGCCAGCAGTTACTCGGCTTTAGGGGGCTACACCTTC
TRBD2,.,TRBJ2-2,TRBV7-8,CASNPWTRGAGGGTGELFF,TGTGCCAGCAACCCATGGACCCGGGGGGCGGGAGGAGGAACCGGGGAGCTGTTTTTT
.,.,TRBJ2-5,TRBV28,CASSKRGAVQETQYF,TGTGCCAGCAGTAAGAGAGGGGCGGTTCAAGAGACCCAGTACTTC
.,.,TRBJ1-1,TRBV5-1,CASSSEDGLTEAFF,TGCGCCAGCAGCTCGGAGGATGGCCTCACTGAAGCTTTCTTT
.,.,TRBJ1-5,TRBV10-3,CAISSSPSGGSNQPQHF,TGTGCCATCAGTTCATCCCCATCCGGGGGTAGCAATCAGCCCCAGCATTTT
TRBD1,.,TRBJ2-3,TRBV13,CASSRGQGGSGTTDTQYF,TGTGCCAGCTCCCGGGGACAGGGTGGTAGCGGAACCACAGATACGCAGTATTTT
.,.,TRBJ1-5,TRBV11-2,CASSNRRSSNQPQHF,TGTGCCAGCAGCAACCGACGGAGTAGCAATCAGCCCCAGCATTTT
.,.,TRBJ1-1,TRBV24-1,CATSGAGPAKAFF,TGTGCCACCAGTGGAGCGGGGCCGGCAAAAGCTTTCTTT
.,.,TRBJ2-7,TRBV3-1/TRBV3-2,CASSQGWSYEQYF,TGTGCCAGCAGCCAGGGGTGGTCCTACGAGCAGTACTTC
.,.,TRBJ1-6,TRBV19,CASSVQGSTASPLHF,TGTGCCAGTAGTGTACAGGGTTCTACGGCTTCACCCCTCCACTTT
.,.,TRBJ1-1,TRBV6-5,CASSYSRTGTEAFF,TGTGCCAGCAGTTATTCGAGGACGGGAACTGAAGCTTTCTTT
TRBD2,.,TRBJ2-1,TRBV19,CASSFSGRLYNEQFF,TGTGCCAGTAGTTTTAGCGGGAGACTGTACAATGAGCAGTTCTTC
.,.,TRBJ1-4,TRBV5-1,CASSPDGRNEKLFF,TGCGCCAGCAGCCCGGACGGGAGAAATGAAAAACTGTTTTTT
.,.,TRBJ2-7,TRBV7-3,CASSLISGSEQYF,TGTGCCAGCAGCTTAATCTCGGGGAGCGAGCAGTACTTC